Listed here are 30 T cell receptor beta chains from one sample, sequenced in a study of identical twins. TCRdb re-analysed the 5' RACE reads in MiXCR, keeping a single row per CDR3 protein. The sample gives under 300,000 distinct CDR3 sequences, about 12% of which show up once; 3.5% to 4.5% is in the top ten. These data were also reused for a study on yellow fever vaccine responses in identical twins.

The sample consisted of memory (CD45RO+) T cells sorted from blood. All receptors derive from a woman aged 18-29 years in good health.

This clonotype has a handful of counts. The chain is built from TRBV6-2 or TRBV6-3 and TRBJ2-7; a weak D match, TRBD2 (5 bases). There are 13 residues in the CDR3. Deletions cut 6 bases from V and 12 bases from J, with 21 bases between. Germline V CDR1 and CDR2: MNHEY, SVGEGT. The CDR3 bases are TGTGCCAGCAGAGGACGAGCGGATCCTAGGGCGTACTTC. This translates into CASRGRADPRAYF.

The CDR3 nucleotides are TGCGGATTCTTTAAACCCCCCTCGGAGACCCAGTACTTC. Residues: CGFFKPPSETQYF. The chain couples TRBV20-1 to TRBJ2-5; D ambiguous. Per the germline V gene, CDR1 is DFQATT and CDR2 is SNEGSKA (reference sequence). This CDR3 has 13 residues.

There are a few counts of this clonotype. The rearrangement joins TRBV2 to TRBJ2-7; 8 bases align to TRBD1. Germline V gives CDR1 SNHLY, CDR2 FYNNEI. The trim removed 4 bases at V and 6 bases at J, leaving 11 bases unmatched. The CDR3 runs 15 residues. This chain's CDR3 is CASSAQFRGLSEQYF. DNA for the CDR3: TGTGCCAGCAGTGCGCAATTCAGGGGGCTGAGCGAGCAGTACTTC. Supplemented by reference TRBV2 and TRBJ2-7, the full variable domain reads EPEVTQTPSHQVTQMGQEVILRCVPISNHLYFYWYRQILGQKVEFLVSFYNNEISEKSEIFDDQFSVERPDGSNFTLKIRSTKLEDSAMYFCASSAQFRGLSEQYFGPGTRLTVT.

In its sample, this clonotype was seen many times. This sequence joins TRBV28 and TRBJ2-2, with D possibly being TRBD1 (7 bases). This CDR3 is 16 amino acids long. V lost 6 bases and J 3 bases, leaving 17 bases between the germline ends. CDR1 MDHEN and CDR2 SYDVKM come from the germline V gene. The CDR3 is CASSLIQGTDTGELFF. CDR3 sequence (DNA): TGTGCCAGCAGCCTAATACAGGGGACTGACACCGGGGAGCTGTTTTTT.

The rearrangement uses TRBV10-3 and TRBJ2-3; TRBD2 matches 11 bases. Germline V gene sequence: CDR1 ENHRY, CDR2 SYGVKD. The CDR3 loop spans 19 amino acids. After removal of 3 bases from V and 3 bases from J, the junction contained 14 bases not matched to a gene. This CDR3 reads CAISDSPPGTSGMTDTQYF. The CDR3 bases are TGTGCCATCAGTGACTCCCCCCCCGGGACTAGCGGAATGACAGATACGCAGTATTTT.

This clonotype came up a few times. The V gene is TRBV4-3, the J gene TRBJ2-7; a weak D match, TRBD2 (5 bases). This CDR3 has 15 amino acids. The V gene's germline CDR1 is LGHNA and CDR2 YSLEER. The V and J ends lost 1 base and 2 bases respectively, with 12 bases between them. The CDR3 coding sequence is TGCGCCAGCAGCCAAGGTGGAGGAAGCGCCTACGAGCAGTACTTC. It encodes CASSQGGGSAYEQYF.

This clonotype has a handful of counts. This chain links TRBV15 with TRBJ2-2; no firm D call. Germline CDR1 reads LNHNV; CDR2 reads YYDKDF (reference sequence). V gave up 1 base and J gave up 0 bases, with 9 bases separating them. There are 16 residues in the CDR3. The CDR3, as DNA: TGTGCCACCAGCAGAGCGTCCGGTACGAACACCGGGGAGCTGTTTTTT. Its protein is CATSRASGTNTGELFF.

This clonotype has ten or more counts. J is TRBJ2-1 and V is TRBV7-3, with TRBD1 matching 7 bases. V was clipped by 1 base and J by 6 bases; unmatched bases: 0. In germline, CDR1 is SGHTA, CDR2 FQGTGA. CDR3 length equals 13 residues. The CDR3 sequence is CASSLNRGNEQFF. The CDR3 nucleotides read TGTGCCAGCAGCTTAAACAGGGGCAATGAGCAGTTCTTC.

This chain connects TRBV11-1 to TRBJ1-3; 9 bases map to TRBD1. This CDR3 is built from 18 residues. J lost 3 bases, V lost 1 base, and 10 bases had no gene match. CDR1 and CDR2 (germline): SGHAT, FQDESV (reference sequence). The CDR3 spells CASSLGDRVGALGNTIYF. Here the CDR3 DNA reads TGTGCCAGCAGCTTAGGGGACAGGGTAGGGGCCCTTGGAAACACCATATATTTT.

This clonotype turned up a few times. The CDR3 here is CASRTGGNSPLHF. The CDR3 coding sequence is TGTGCCAGCAGGACAGGGGGAAACTCACCCCTCCACTTT. The chain recombines TRBV27 with TRBJ1-6; TRBD1 matches 9 bases. V was pared by 6 bases and J by 10 bases, with 4 bases of the junction left unmatched. This CDR3 has 13 residues. Germline V gene sequence: CDR1 MNHEY, CDR2 SMNVEV (reference sequence).

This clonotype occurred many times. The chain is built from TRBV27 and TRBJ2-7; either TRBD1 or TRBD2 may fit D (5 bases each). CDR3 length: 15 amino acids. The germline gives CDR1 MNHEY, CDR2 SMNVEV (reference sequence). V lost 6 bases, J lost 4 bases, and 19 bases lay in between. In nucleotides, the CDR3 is TGTGCCAGCAGCTTTCGCCGGGACGCCGAGTACGAGCAGTACTTC. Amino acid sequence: CASSFRRDAEYEQYF.

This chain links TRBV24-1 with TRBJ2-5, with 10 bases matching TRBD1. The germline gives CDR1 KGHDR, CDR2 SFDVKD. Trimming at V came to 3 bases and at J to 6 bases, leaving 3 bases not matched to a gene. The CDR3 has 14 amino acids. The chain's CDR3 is CATSDGQGGKTQYF. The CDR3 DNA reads TGTGCCACCAGTGATGGACAGGGGGGGAAGACCCAGTACTTC.

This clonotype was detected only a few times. CDR3 DNA: TGTGCCAGCAGCGCACCGACAGGGAAGACCTCCGGAAACACCATATATTTT. Translation: CASSAPTGKTSGNTIYF. The rearrangement uses TRBV9 and TRBJ1-3, with 7 bases lining up with TRBD1. From germline, CDR1 is SGDLS and CDR2 YYNGEE. The CDR3 is 17 amino acids. With 3 bases clipped from V and 4 bases from J, the junction kept 13 bases outside the gene matches.

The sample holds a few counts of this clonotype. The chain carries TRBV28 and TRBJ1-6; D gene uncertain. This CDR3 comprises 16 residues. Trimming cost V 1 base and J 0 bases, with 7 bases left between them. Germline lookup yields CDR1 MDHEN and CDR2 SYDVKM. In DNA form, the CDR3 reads TGTGCCAGCAGTTTATCGGTCGACTCCTATAATTCACCCCTCCACTTT. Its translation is CASSLSVDSYNSPLHF.

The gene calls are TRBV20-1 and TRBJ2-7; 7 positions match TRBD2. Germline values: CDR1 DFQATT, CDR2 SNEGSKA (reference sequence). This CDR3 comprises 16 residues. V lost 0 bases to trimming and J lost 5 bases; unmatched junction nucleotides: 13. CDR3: CSARDLRRESSNEQYF. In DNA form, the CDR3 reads TGCAGTGCTAGAGATCTTAGGCGGGAGTCCTCTAACGAGCAGTACTTC.

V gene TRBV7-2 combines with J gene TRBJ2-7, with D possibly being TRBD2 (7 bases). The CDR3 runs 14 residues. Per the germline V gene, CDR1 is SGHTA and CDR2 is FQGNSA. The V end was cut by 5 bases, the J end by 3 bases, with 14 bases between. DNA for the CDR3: TGTGCCAGCAGCCAAGGGGGGGGATACTACGAGCAGTACTTC. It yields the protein CASSQGGGYYEQYF.

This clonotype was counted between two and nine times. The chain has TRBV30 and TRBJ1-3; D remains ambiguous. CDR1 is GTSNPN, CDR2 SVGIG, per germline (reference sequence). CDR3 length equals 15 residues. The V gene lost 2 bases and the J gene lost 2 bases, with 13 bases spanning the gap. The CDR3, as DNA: TGTGCCTGGAGTTTCTTAAGGGTTGCTGGAAACACCATATATTTT. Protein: CAWSFLRVAGNTIYF.

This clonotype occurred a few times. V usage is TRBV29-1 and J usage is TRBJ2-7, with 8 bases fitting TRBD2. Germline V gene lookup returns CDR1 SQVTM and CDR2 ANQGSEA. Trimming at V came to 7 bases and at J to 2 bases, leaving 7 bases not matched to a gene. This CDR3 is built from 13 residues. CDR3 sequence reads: CSAGTGGPYEQYF. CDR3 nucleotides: TGCAGCGCCGGAACGGGGGGGCCCTACGAGCAGTACTTC.

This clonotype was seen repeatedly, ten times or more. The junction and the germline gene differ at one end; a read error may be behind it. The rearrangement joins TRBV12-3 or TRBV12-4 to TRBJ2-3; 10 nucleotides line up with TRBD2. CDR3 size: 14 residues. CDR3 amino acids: CASSLAGAADTQYF. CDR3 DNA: TGTGCCAGCAGTCTAGCGGGAGCAGCAGATACGCAGTATTTT.

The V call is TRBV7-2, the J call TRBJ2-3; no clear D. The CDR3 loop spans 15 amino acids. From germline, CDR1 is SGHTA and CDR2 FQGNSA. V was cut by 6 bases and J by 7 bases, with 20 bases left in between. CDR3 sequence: CASSSPRPVGNTQYF. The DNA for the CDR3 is TGTGCCAGCAGTTCACCCCGTCCAGTTGGGAATACGCAGTATTTT. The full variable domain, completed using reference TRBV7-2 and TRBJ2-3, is GAGVSQSPSNKVTEKGKDVELRCDPISGHTALYWYRQSLGQGLEFLIYFQGNSAPDKSGLPSDRFSAERTGGSVSTLTIQRTQQEDSAVYLCASSSPRPVGNTQYFGPGTRLTVL.

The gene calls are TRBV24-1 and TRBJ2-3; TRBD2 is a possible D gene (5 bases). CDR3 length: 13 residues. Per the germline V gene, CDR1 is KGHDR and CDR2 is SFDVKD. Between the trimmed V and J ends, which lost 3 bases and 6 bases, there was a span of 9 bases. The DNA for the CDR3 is TGTGCCACCAGTGATAACCGGGGTGATACGCAGTATTTT. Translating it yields CATSDNRGDTQYF.

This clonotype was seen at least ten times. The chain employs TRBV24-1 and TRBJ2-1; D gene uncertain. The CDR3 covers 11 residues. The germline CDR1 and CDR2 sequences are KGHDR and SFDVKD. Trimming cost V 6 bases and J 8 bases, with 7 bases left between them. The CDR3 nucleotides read TGTGCCACCAGTCAGCTGGATGAGCAGTTCTTC. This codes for CATSQLDEQFF.

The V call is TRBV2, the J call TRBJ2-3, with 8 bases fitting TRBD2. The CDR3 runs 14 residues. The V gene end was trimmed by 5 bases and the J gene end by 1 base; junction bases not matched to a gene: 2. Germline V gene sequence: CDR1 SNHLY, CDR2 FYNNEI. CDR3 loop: CASSMTSGTDTQYF. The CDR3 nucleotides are TGTGCCAGCAGTATGACTAGCGGCACAGATACGCAGTATTTT.

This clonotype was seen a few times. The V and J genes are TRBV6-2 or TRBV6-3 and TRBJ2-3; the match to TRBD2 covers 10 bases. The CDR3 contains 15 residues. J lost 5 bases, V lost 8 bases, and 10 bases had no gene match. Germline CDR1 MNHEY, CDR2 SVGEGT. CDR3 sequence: CASGILAGMEDTQYF. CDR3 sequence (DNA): TGTGCCAGCGGAATACTAGCGGGGATGGAAGATACGCAGTATTTT.

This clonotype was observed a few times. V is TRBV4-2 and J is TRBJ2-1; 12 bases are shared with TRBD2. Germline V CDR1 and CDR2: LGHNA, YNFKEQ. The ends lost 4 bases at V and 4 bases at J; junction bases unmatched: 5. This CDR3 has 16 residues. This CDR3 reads CASSRALAGGYNEQFF. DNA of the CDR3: TGTGCCAGCAGCCGCGCCCTAGCGGGAGGGTACAATGAGCAGTTCTTC.

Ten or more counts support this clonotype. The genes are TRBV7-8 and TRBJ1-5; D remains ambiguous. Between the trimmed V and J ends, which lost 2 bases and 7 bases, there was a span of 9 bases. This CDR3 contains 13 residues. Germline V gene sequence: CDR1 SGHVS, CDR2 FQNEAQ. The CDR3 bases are TGTGCCAGCAGCTTAACTAGGCGCCAGCCCCAGCATTTT. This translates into CASSLTRRQPQHF.

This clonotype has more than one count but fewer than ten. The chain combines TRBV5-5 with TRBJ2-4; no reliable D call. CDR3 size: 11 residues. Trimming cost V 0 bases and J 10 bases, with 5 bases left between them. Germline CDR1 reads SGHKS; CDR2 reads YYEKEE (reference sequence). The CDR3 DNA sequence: TGTGCCAGCAGCTTGGGTGGGATTCAGTACTTC. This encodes CASSLGGIQYF.

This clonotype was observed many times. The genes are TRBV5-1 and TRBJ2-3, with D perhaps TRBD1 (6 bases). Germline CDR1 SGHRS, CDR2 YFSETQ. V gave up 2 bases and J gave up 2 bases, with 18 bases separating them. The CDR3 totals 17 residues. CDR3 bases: TGCGCCAGCAGCTTCCGCTCTTTGGGGGCAAACACAGATACGCAGTATTTT. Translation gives CASSFRSLGANTDTQYF.

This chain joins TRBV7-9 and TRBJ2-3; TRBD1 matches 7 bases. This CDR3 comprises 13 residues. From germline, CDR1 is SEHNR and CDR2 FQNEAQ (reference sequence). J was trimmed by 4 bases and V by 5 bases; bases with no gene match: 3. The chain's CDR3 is CASSIGGADTQYF. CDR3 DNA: TGTGCCAGCAGCATAGGGGGCGCAGATACGCAGTATTTT.

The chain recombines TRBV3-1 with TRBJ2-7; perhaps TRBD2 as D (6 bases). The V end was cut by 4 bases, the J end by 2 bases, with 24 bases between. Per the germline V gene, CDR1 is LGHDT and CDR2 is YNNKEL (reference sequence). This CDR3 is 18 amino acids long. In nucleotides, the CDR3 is TGTGCCAGCAGCCCCCCCAAGCCCCCGGGAGTCCAGGCCTACGAGCAGTACTTC. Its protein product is CASSPPKPPGVQAYEQYF.